This T cell receptor beta chain was sequenced in a study of Ad26.COV2.S vaccination and SARS-CoV-2 variants. About the study: It was the COV1001 Ad26.COV2.S trial arm that included the donor. In the study, Ad26.COV2.S was injected intramuscularly once, or twice 56 days apart.

Treatment denoted: approximately 18 received Ad26.COV2.S at low or high dose, single or two shots; 5 received placebo; per-sample allocation not given. The samples were gathered on day 63 after the first injection of vaccine or placebo. Only in-frame clones appear in the TCRdb table, and some are missing; sequencing was by immunoSEQ multiplex PCR. Counted here are some 340,000 clones, around four fifths occurring once; the ten biggest clones make up 2% to 2.5%. This CDR3 contains 12 residues. Per the germline V gene, CDR1 is SNHLY and CDR2 is FYNNEI. Trimming left V 4 bases short and J 5 bases short, with 8 bases between.

This chain joins TRBV2 and TRBJ2-5; D might be TRBD2 (6 bases). Sequenced here: peripheral blood, sampled in a trial of Ad26.COV2.S vaccine versus placebo. The sequence came from a person aged 18-65 years who received the Ad26.COV2.S COVID-19 vaccine or a placebo. The CDR3 reads CASSVGRETQYF. In nucleotides, the CDR3 is TGTGCCAGCAGTGTAGGGAGGGAGACCCAGTACTTC.